Listed here are 19 T cell receptor beta chains from one sample, sequenced in a study of cytomegalovirus exposure and HLA in healthy donors. The PCR had 60 Vbeta and 13 Jbeta primers. The method was immunoSEQ multiplex PCR; TCRdb's version includes in-frame clones alone and lacks a portion of them. This table has about 120,000 clones, 77% appearing once. The sample comprised PBMCs. These receptors came from a human donor in good health.

This clone was observed once. V usage is TRBV2 and J usage is TRBJ2-1, with TRBD2 matching over 13 bases. The CDR3 covers 17 residues. CDR1 SNHLY and CDR2 FYNNEI come from the germline V gene. The ends lost 5 bases at V and 1 base at J; junction bases unmatched: 5. CDR3 protein: CASSWTSGSPSYNEQFF. The CDR3 coding sequence is TGTGCCAGCAGTTGGACTAGCGGGAGCCCTTCCTACAATGAGCAGTTCTTC.

The CDR3 DNA reads TGTGCCAGCAGCCTTGGACAGGGCGGTTTAAACGAGCAGTACTTC. Its protein product is CASSLGQGGLNEQYF. The chain is built from TRBV7-9 and TRBJ2-7; 8 bases agree with TRBD1. CDR1 is SEHNR, CDR2 FQNEAQ, per germline (reference sequence). The CDR3 consists of 15 residues. Germline trimming cut 5 bases from V and 5 bases from J; bases unmatched to any gene: 11.

The rearrangement joins TRBV28 to TRBJ2-1; 8 bases are a match to TRBD2. V trimming: 5 bases; J trimming: 8 bases; junction bases outside the gene matches: 11. Germline values: CDR1 MDHEN, CDR2 SYDVKM. The CDR3 runs 15 residues. CDR3 protein: CASSTSSGRYYEQFF. As DNA, the CDR3 is TGTGCCAGCAGTACCTCTAGCGGGCGGTACTATGAGCAGTTCTTC.

The sample holds a few counts of this clone. The J gene is TRBJ1-5, the V gene TRBV4-1; D not certain. Trimming took off 1 base at V and 0 bases at J, with 7 bases between the two ends. Per the germline V gene, CDR1 is MGHRA and CDR2 is YSYEKL. The CDR3 consists of 15 residues. The CDR3 coding sequence is TGCGCCAGCAGCCAAGTTTACTATAGCAATCAGCCCCAGCATTTT. Its translation: CASSQVYYSNQPQHF.

J is TRBJ2-7 and V is TRBV5-1; 12 nucleotides line up with TRBD1. CDR1 is SGHRS and CDR2 is YFSETQ in the germline V gene. The CDR3 is 15 amino acids. J gave up 6 bases and V 0 bases, and 4 bases lay outside the gene matches. The CDR3 reads CASSLEGQGAVEQYF. Here the CDR3 DNA reads TGCGCCAGCAGCTTGGAGGGACAGGGGGCCGTCGAGCAGTACTTC.

This chain joins TRBV5-3 and TRBJ1-2, with 9 bases that match TRBD1. TRBV5-3 is an open reading frame whose function is uncertain. Losses at the gene ends were 4 bases for V and 3 bases for J; bases not matched to a gene: 4. The CDR3 runs 14 residues. In DNA form, the CDR3 reads TGTGCCAGAAGCCAACAGGGGGCGGACTATGGCTACACCTTC. Protein: CARSQQGADYGYTF.

This chain joins TRBV7-6 and TRBJ2-7; a possible D gene is TRBD2 (5 bases). Trimming shortened V by 1 base and J by 6 bases, and 10 bases separated the two germline ends. CDR1 and CDR2 from the germline V gene are SGHVS and FNYEAQ. The CDR3 runs 13 residues. The CDR3 DNA sequence: TGTGCCAGCAGCTTAGGCCGGACTGGCGAGCAGTACTTC. Translated: CASSLGRTGEQYF. The whole variable domain, filled in from reference TRBV7-6 and TRBJ2-7, reads GAGVSQSPRYKVTKRGQDVALRCDPISGHVSLYWYRQALGQGPEFLTYFNYEAQQDKSGLPNDRFSAERPEGSISTLTIQRTEQRDSAMYRCASSLGRTGEQYFGPGTRLTVT.

The rearrangement links TRBV10-3 to TRBJ2-3, with 7 nucleotides matching TRBD1. Germline values: CDR1 ENHRY, CDR2 SYGVKD. J lost 6 bases, V lost 11 bases, and 11 bases had no gene match. The CDR3 runs to 13 residues. For the CDR3, the DNA is TGTGCCTCAGGGGCAGGGGGTGTTGATACGCAGTATTTT. Translated, it gives CASGAGGVDTQYF.

The chain uses TRBV4-1 and TRBJ1-2; a possible D gene is TRBD1 (6 bases). This CDR3 contains 15 residues. V lost 1 base to trimming and J lost 7 bases, with 16 bases between them. Germline CDR1 and CDR2: MGHRA and YSYEKL. The CDR3 region has the DNA TGCGCCAGCAGCCAAGCCCCAATACAGGGATTTGGCTACACCTTC. Amino acids: CASSQAPIQGFGYTF.

This clone was detected once. The CDR3 sequence is CASSQEISGRGYEQYF. In nucleotides, the CDR3 is TGCGCCAGCAGCCAAGAGATTAGCGGGAGGGGCTACGAGCAGTACTTC. The rearrangement links TRBV4-1 to TRBJ2-7; 11 bases map to TRBD2. This CDR3 comprises 16 residues. Trimming at V came to 0 bases and at J to 3 bases, leaving 4 bases not matched to a gene. CDR1 and CDR2 (germline): MGHRA, YSYEKL.

The V gene is TRBV6-1, the J gene TRBJ2-7; 12 bases line up with TRBD1. This CDR3 is built from 15 residues. The germline gives CDR1 MNHNS, CDR2 SASEGT. V shed 6 bases and J 3 bases; nucleotides not matched to a gene: 6. The DNA for the CDR3 is TGTGCCAGCAGAACTGGGACAGGGGGCTACTACGAGCAGTACTTC. Encoded protein: CASRTGTGGYYEQYF.

The chain joins TRBV2 to TRBJ2-7; weak D call: TRBD1 (6 bases). The germline CDR1 and CDR2 sequences are SNHLY and FYNNEI. There are 15 residues in the CDR3. Trimming removed 4 bases at V and 5 bases at J, with 18 bases between. The CDR3 DNA follows: TGTGCCAGCAGTGGAGTTTCAGGGGTCTCGGACGAGCAGTACTTC. Protein sequence: CASSGVSGVSDEQYF.

This chain connects TRBV11-3 to TRBJ1-3, with D tentatively TRBD1 (5 bases). Trimming removed 5 bases from V and 0 bases from J, with 11 bases in between. CDR3 length equals 15 residues. CDR1 is SGHNT, CDR2 YENEEA, per germline. CDR3 sequence: CASSPTDSSGNTIYF. The CDR3 DNA sequence: TGTGCCAGCAGCCCGACAGATTCCTCTGGAAACACCATATATTTT.

The chain uses TRBV5-8 and TRBJ2-7, with D maybe TRBD1 (6 bases). Germline V CDR1 and CDR2: SGHTS, YDEGEE. The V end was cut by 4 bases, the J end by 2 bases, with 13 bases between. There are 14 residues in the CDR3. CDR3 region: CASSGGAWPYEQYF. CDR3 coding DNA: TGTGCCAGCAGCGGGGGCGCGTGGCCCTACGAGCAGTACTTC.

V and J are TRBV13 and TRBJ2-1, with a weak D call TRBD2 (5 bases). CDR1 is PRHDT, CDR2 FYEKMQ, per germline (reference sequence). CDR3 size: 15 residues. The V end lost 4 bases, the J end lost 7 bases, and 17 bases lay between the germline ends. DNA for the CDR3: TGTGCCAGCAGCTCTCCGTCGGCTAGAGGGAATGAGCAGTTCTTC. This translates into CASSSPSARGNEQFF.

CDR3 region: CASSPLGRDTGELFF. In DNA form, the CDR3 reads TGTGCCAGCTCACCACTCGGGAGGGACACCGGGGAGCTGTTTTTT. This chain connects TRBV18 to TRBJ2-2, with 8 nucleotides matching TRBD2. V shed 1 base and J 3 bases; nucleotides not matched to a gene: 1. Per the germline V gene, CDR1 is KGHSH and CDR2 is LQKENI. The CDR3 contains 15 residues.

J is TRBJ2-7 and V is TRBV5-4; 10 bases map to TRBD1. Germline loops: CDR1 SGHNT, CDR2 YYREEE (reference sequence). V trimming: 4 bases; J trimming: 5 bases; junction bases outside the gene matches: 6. This CDR3 has 14 residues. CDR3 coding DNA: TGTGCCAGCAGCCCCAGACAGGGGGCGGACGAGCAGTACTTC. Amino acids: CASSPRQGADEQYF. The full variable domain, in which reference TRBV5-4 and TRBJ2-7 provide the parts outside the CDR3, is ETGVTQSPTHLIKTRGQQVTLRCSSQSGHNTVSWYQQALGQGPQFIFQYYREEENGRGNFPPRFSGLQFPNYSSELNVNALELDDSALYLCASSPRQGADEQYFGPGTRLTVT.

The rearrangement links TRBV5-8 to TRBJ1-5; TRBD1 aligns across 7 bases. The length of the CDR3 is 16 residues. Germline CDR1 reads SGHTS; CDR2 reads YDEGEE. The J segment lost 0 bases and the V segment lost 4 bases, leaving 7 bases of the junction unmatched. The CDR3 DNA reads TGTGCCAGCAGCCTCCACCGACAGGGTAGCAATCAGCCCCAGCATTTT. Translated, it gives CASSLHRQGSNQPQHF.

The chain employs TRBV4-1 and TRBJ1-5; TRBD1 is a possible D gene (5 bases). The CDR3 has 14 residues. CDR1 MGHRA and CDR2 YSYEKL come from the germline V gene. Between the trimmed V and J ends, which lost 4 bases and 4 bases, there was a span of 11 bases. CDR3 sequence reads: CASSRGGQNQPQHF. For the CDR3, the DNA is TGCGCCAGCAGCCGGGGGGGTCAAAATCAGCCCCAGCATTTT.